The next 24 T cell receptor beta chains were all read from a single sample in a study of Graves' ophthalmopathy and Graves' hyperthyroidism. Amplified material comprised TCR beta CDR3 regions derived from RNA transcripts. The first round was an RT-PCR with HTBI primers, and the second round was a multiplex PCR. TCRdb redid the calling of the multiplex PCR reads with MiXCR, one entry per CDR3 protein. The repertoire holds 600,000 to 700,000 distinct CDR3 sequences, with roughly 39% as singletons. Sequencing used peripheral blood. Every receptor here comes from an adult man with Graves' ophthalmopathy.

As to this clonotype: Since a much larger clone is just one base distant, this may be a read error. The chain joins TRBV2 to TRBJ1-1; maybe TRBD1 (5 bases). The germline gives CDR1 SNHLY, CDR2 FYNNEI. V shed 8 bases and J shed 0 bases, with 10 bases lying between them. The length of the CDR3 is 13 residues. The CDR3 is CASAGHMNTEAFF. For the CDR3, the DNA is TGTGCCAGCGCCGGACATATGAACACTGAAGCTTTCTTT.

This clonotype was detected many times. Here the CDR3 reads CASSTGEKLFF. For the CDR3, the DNA is TGTGCCAGTAGTACGGGTGAAAAACTGTTTTTT. The rearrangement uses TRBV19 and TRBJ1-4; unclear D gene. V was pared by 4 bases and J by 7 bases, with 4 bases between. The CDR3 has 11 amino acids. Germline V lookup: CDR1 LNHDA, CDR2 SQIVND (reference sequence). The complete variable domain, with remaining parts taken from reference TRBV19 and TRBJ1-4, reads DGGITQSPKYLFRKEGQNVTLSCEQNLNHDAMYWYRQDPGQGLRLIYYSQIVNDFQKGDIAEGYSVSREKKESFPLTVTSAQKNPTAFYLCASSTGEKLFFGSGTQLSVL.

The chain links TRBV27 to TRBJ2-7, with D possibly called TRBD1 or TRBD2 (7 bases each). The CDR3 is made up of 15 amino acids. V was cut by 6 bases and J by 3 bases, with 18 bases left in between. CDR1 and CDR2 (germline): MNHEY, SMNVEV (reference sequence). In DNA form, the CDR3 reads TGTGCCAGCAGCACTCAGGGGGGGAGTATCTACGAGCAGTACTTC. It specifies CASSTQGGSIYEQYF.

This clonotype was counted at least ten times. The V and J genes are TRBV9 and TRBJ1-3; no clear D. Per the germline V gene, CDR1 is SGDLS and CDR2 is YYNGEE. V was cut by 0 bases and J by 4 bases, with 11 bases left in between. The CDR3 totals 15 residues. In DNA form, the CDR3 reads TGTGCCAGCAGCGTAGAGGGAATTCCGGGAAACACCATATATTTT. It specifies CASSVEGIPGNTIYF.

V and J are TRBV5-5 and TRBJ2-2, with D perhaps matching TRBD1 (5 bases). Germline CDR1 reads SGHKS; CDR2 reads YYEKEE (reference sequence). The V end was cut by 7 bases, the J end by 2 bases, with 12 bases between. The CDR3 has 14 residues. In nucleotides, the CDR3 is TGTGCCAGCCTCTTGGGGCCAAACACCGGGGAGCTGTTTTTT. Translated, it gives CASLLGPNTGELFF. Filled out from reference TRBV5-5 and TRBJ2-2, the complete variable domain reads DAGVTQSPTHLIKTRGQQVTLRCSPISGHKSVSWYQQVLGQGPQFIFQYYEKEERGRGNFPDRFSARQFPNYSSELNVNALLLGDSALYLCASLLGPNTGELFFGEGSRLTVL.

This chain links TRBV2 with TRBJ1-5; D gene uncertain. Deletions cut 6 bases from V and 11 bases from J, with 23 bases between. The CDR3 is 15 residues long. The germline V gene encodes CDR1 SNHLY and CDR2 FYNNEI. The CDR3 loop reads CASSDPGRRQETQHF. The DNA of the CDR3 is TGTGCCAGCAGCGATCCCGGACGTCGACAAGAGACCCAGCATTTT.

The sample holds many counts of this clonotype. The V gene is TRBV20-1, the J gene TRBJ1-5, with no clear D. The CDR3 loop spans 13 amino acids. CDR1 DFQATT and CDR2 SNEGSKA come from the germline V gene (reference sequence). V lost 2 bases, J lost 3 bases, and 8 bases lay in between. As DNA, the CDR3 is TGCAGTGCTAGATGGAGGGTCAATCAGCCCCAGCATTTT. Amino acids: CSARWRVNQPQHF.

This clonotype was counted ten times or more. The V gene is TRBV5-1, the J gene TRBJ1-2; the match to TRBD1 covers 7 bases. V lost 4 bases to trimming and J lost 8 bases; unmatched junction nucleotides: 14. Per the germline V gene, CDR1 is SGHRS and CDR2 is YFSETQ. There are 15 residues in the CDR3. The CDR3 loop reads CASSPHGGQAMGYTF. In DNA form, the CDR3 reads TGCGCCAGCAGCCCTCACGGCGGACAGGCCATGGGCTACACCTTC.

This clonotype was counted many times. The chain is built from TRBV7-3 and TRBJ1-1, with D unresolved. V was clipped by 0 bases and J by 3 bases, with 8 bases between them. CDR1 and CDR2 (germline): SGHTA, FQGTGA. CDR3 length equals 14 residues. In nucleotides, the CDR3 is TGTGCCAGCAGCTTAACTGGTGGGGACACTGAAGCTTTCTTT. Its protein is CASSLTGGDTEAFF.

This clonotype was observed a few times. This chain connects TRBV6-6 to TRBJ2-5; 7 bases align to TRBD1. Trimming removed 8 bases from V and 4 bases from J; junction bases left unmatched: 10. Germline V gene data show CDR1 as MNHNY and CDR2 as SVGAGI (reference sequence). CDR3 length equals 14 residues. The CDR3, as DNA: TGTGCCAGCGGATACTTGACAGGGCCAGAGACCCAGTACTTC. This codes for CASGYLTGPETQYF.

This clonotype was observed at least ten times. The chain couples TRBV12-3 or TRBV12-4 to TRBJ2-5, with 9 bases matching TRBD2. The CDR3 loop spans 19 amino acids. Trimming at V came to 2 bases and at J to 6 bases, leaving 19 bases not matched to a gene. CDR3 nucleotides: TGTGCCAGCAGTTTACCGTGGCGGGAGGGCCTCTGTGAGTGGCAGACCCAGTACTTC. Its protein is CASSLPWREGLCEWQTQYF.

A word on this clonotype: This CDR3 is missing its conserved last phenylalanine or tryptophan, likely due to a read error. This sequence joins TRBV7-6 and TRBJ1-5; D is unresolved. Germline values: CDR1 SGHVS, CDR2 FNYEAQ. The CDR3 is 13 residues long. The CDR3 bases are TGTGCCAACAGCTTAGGAGGCATTCAGCCCCAGCATTCT. Amino acids: CANSLGGIQPQHS.

In its sample, this clonotype was seen a few times. The rearrangement links TRBV7-2 to TRBJ1-1; D ambiguous. The germline V gene has CDR1 SGHTA and CDR2 FQGNSA. The V and J ends lost 2 bases and 2 bases respectively, with 9 bases between them. CDR3 length: 14 amino acids. The CDR3 is CASSLKRSNTEAFF. The CDR3, as DNA: TGTGCCAGCAGCTTAAAACGGTCAAACACTGAAGCTTTCTTT.

This clonotype was seen ten or more times. The chain combines TRBV29-1 with TRBJ2-5; D is perhaps TRBD1 or TRBD2 (5 bases each). Trimming pared 6 bases from V and 1 base from J, leaving 15 bases between. Germline loops: CDR1 SQVTM, CDR2 ANQGSEA. This CDR3 contains 14 residues. For the CDR3, the DNA is TGCAGCGTCCACCCGGGACCCTTCCAAGAGACCCAGTACTTC. The encoded protein is CSVHPGPFQETQYF. Full variable domain (remainder filled in from reference TRBV29-1 and TRBJ2-5): SAVISQKPSRDICQRGTSLTIQCQVDSQVTMMFWYRQQPGQSLTLIATANQGSEATYESGFVIDKFPISRPNLTFSTLTVSNMSPEDSSIYLCSVHPGPFQETQYFGPGTRLLVL.

The chain joins TRBV20-1 to TRBJ1-6; D remains ambiguous. The germline V gene has CDR1 DFQATT and CDR2 SNEGSKA (reference sequence). The CDR3 is made up of 15 amino acids. V lost 4 bases and J 5 bases, leaving 15 bases between the germline ends. The chain's CDR3 is CSATTTGRNNSPLHF. Here the CDR3 DNA reads TGCAGTGCTACCACCACCGGACGGAATAATTCACCCCTCCACTTT.

This clonotype was seen at least ten times. The chain employs TRBV19 and TRBJ2-5, with 10 positions matching TRBD1. The CDR3 is made up of 15 amino acids. The J segment lost 5 bases and the V segment lost 3 bases, leaving 6 bases of the junction unmatched. Germline CDR1 is LNHDA and CDR2 is SQIVND (reference sequence). In DNA, the CDR3 is TGTGCCAGTAGTATTCGGACAGGGGGGATCGAGACCCAGTACTTC. This translates into CASSIRTGGIETQYF. The full variable domain, rest sourced from reference TRBV19 and TRBJ2-5, is DGGITQSPKYLFRKEGQNVTLSCEQNLNHDAMYWYRQDPGQGLRLIYYSQIVNDFQKGDIAEGYSVSREKKESFPLTVTSAQKNPTAFYLCASSIRTGGIETQYFGPGTRLLVL.

This clonotype was counted at least ten times. This chain uses TRBV20-1 with TRBJ2-5, with 15 nucleotides matching TRBD2. CDR3 length: 15 amino acids. V shed 6 bases, J shed 7 bases, and the junction held 9 bases outside the gene matches. Germline CDR1 reads DFQATT; CDR2 reads SNEGSKA (reference sequence). As DNA, the CDR3 is TGCAGTGCCTGGACTAGCGGGAGGGCAACCGGGACCCAGTACTTC. This translates into CSAWTSGRATGTQYF.

This clonotype was seen a few times. The rearrangement joins TRBV10-3 to TRBJ2-2; 9 positions match TRBD2. CDR1 ENHRY and CDR2 SYGVKD come from the germline V gene. V shed 10 bases and J 7 bases; nucleotides not matched to a gene: 10. The CDR3 runs 14 residues. The DNA for the CDR3 is TGTGCCAGCCTAGGCGGGAGGGTGTTCGGGGAGCTGTTTTTT. Amino acid sequence: CASLGGRVFGELFF.

As regards this clonotype: A single base separates this from a much larger clone, so it may be a read error. The chain combines TRBV5-6 with TRBJ2-7; D assignment may be TRBD1 or TRBD2 (5 bases each). Germline CDR1 SGHDT, CDR2 YYEEEE. V was clipped by 2 bases and J by 8 bases, with 14 bases between them. The CDR3 is made up of 13 amino acids. Here the CDR3 reads CASSFSGSRKQYF. CDR3 bases: TGTGCCAGCAGCTTTTCAGGGAGCCGCAAGCAGTACTTC.

As concerns this clonotype: Given the absence of the conserved phenylalanine or tryptophan at the CDR3 end, a read error is likely. The rearrangement links TRBV7-9 to TRBJ1-1; possible D gene TRBD1, 6 bases. Looked up from germline, CDR1 is SEHNR and CDR2 is FQNEAQ (reference sequence). The length of the CDR3 is 16 residues. Trimming cost V 3 bases and J 1 base, with 15 bases left between them. In DNA, the CDR3 is TGTGCCAGCAGCTTGCTTGGTCCGGGGGCGAACACTGAAGCTTTCCTT. It yields the protein CASSLLGPGANTEAFL.

This clonotype was recorded at least ten times. The chain recombines TRBV12-3 or TRBV12-4 with TRBJ1-2; D not certain. V was cut by 5 bases and J by 3 bases, with 13 bases left in between. The CDR3 extends over 14 amino acids. The CDR3 DNA follows: TGTGCCAGCAGTAGCCAGGAGGAGGACTATGGCTACACCTTC. It specifies CASSSQEEDYGYTF.

With regard to this clonotype: This likely came from a read error, as a far larger clone is one base away. This sequence joins TRBV12-3 or TRBV12-4 and TRBJ1-2; no firm D call. The CDR3 sequence is 11 residues long. Trimming removed 6 bases from V and 4 bases from J, with 6 bases in between. DNA of the CDR3: TGTGCCAGCAGAAGAGGCTATGGCTACACCTTC. Translation gives CASRRGYGYTF.

This clonotype came up a few times. The V and J genes are TRBV27 and TRBJ1-4, with 10 bases matching TRBD1. The CDR3 spans 15 residues. V lost 5 bases and J lost 8; bases outside the gene matches: 8. Per germline, CDR1 MNHEY and CDR2 SMNVEV (reference sequence). CDR3 DNA: TGTGCCAGCAGTCGACTCGGGACAGGGGACGAAAAACTGTTTTTT. Translation: CASSRLGTGDEKLFF.

This clonotype was recorded many times. The chain is built from TRBV25-1 and TRBJ1-2; tentative D call: TRBD1 (5 bases). Trimming took off 6 bases at V and 4 bases at J, with 12 bases between the two ends. The germline CDR1 and CDR2 sequences are MGHDK and SYGVNS. The CDR3 extends over 13 amino acids. CDR3 in amino acids: CASRRGSSYGYTF. The CDR3 DNA is TGTGCCAGCAGGAGGGGATCGAGCTATGGCTACACCTTC.